Given below is one T cell receptor (beta chain) in context. The antigen is unknown. These data come from a study of T-cell reconstitution after alpha-beta-depleted transplantation in children. V was pared by 5 bases and J by 4 bases, with 15 bases between. The germline CDR1 and CDR2 sequences are SQVTM and ANQGSEA. This CDR3 region has 14 residues. The authors prepared the TCRbeta library with unique molecular identifiers. Each CDR3 protein gets one entry after TCRdb re-called the PCR reads with MiXCR. The sample contains approximately 97,000 distinct CDR3 sequences, approximately 8% of which appear only once. Study-level results: Certain patients had high TCRbeta diversity at day 60, and it came from recipient T cells and thymic progenitors that survived. It was newly produced T cells that mostly accounted for T-cell counts and diversity one year after transplant. In patients about two months after transplant, alpha-beta T cells reportedly arose from several hundred expanded graft clones.

This chain uses TRBV29-1 with TRBJ1-3; a weak D match, TRBD1 (5 bases). The sequence was obtained from a boy between 2 and 10 years old with acute lymphoblastic leukemia, due to receive a stem cell transplant. This specimen consisted of PBMCs, obtained before TCRalphabeta/CD19-depleted stem cell transplant. The CDR3 DNA reads TGCAGCGTTCGGGACGGAGACAAGGGAAACACCATATATTTT. Encoded protein: CSVRDGDKGNTIYF.